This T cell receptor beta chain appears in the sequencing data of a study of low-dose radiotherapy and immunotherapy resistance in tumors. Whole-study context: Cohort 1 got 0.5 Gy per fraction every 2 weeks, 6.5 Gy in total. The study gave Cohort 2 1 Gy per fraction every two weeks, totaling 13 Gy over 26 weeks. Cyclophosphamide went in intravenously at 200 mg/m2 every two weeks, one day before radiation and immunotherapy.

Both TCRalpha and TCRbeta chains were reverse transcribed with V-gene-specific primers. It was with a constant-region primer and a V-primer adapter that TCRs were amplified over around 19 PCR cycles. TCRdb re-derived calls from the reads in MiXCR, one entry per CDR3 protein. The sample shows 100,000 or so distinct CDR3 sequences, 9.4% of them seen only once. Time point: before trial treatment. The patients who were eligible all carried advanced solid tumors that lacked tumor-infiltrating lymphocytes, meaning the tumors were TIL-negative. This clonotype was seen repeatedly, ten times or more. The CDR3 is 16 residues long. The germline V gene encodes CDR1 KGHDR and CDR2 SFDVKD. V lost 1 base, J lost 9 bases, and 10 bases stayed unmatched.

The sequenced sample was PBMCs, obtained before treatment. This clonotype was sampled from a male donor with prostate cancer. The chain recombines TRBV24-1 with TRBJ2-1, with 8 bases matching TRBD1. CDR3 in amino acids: CATSDLRQGRGGEQFF. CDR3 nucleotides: TGTGCCACCAGTGATTTACGACAGGGGAGAGGGGGTGAGCAGTTCTTC.